The next 21 T cell receptor beta chains were all read from a single sample in a study of T cell clonality in common variable immunodeficiency. This table comes from immunoSEQ multiplex PCR, and its TCRdb copy is limited to in-frame clones, with some not included. This sample has 55,000 or so clones and no singletons, with about 0.8% in the ten largest. The source material was peripheral blood mononuclear cells. The receptors originated from a person between 18 and 69 years old in good health.

This clone was recorded many times. The read is 3 residues too short to cover the CDR3 end, so that end is filled in from the germline J gene. The V gene is TRBV18, the J gene TRBJ1-4; 7 nucleotides align to TRBD1. Germline V CDR1 and CDR2: KGHSH, LQKENI. Trimming cost V 2 bases and J 8 bases; bases outside gene matches: 11. The CDR3 has 16 residues. The CDR3 is CASSPTSRDSEEKLFF. The sequenced part of the CDR3 DNA is TGTGCCAGCTCACCAACGAGCCGGGACAGCGAGGAAAAA.

Many counts were recorded for this clone. The CDR3 end is not reached by the read, which stops 3 residues before it; the germline J gene fills it in. The rearrangement links TRBV24-1 to TRBJ1-2; TRBD1 agrees at 7 bases. The V gene end was trimmed by 11 bases and the J gene end by 0 bases; junction bases not matched to a gene: 5. The CDR3 loop spans 13 amino acids. The V gene's germline CDR1 is KGHDR and CDR2 SFDVKD. The covered CDR3 bases are TGTGCCATCAGGGACAGTTCTAACTATGGC. Amino acids: CAIRDSSNYG. The whole CDR3 sequence is CAIRDSSNYGYTF.

This clone came up many times. The read terminates 3 residues before the CDR3 end, so the remaining end is supplied by the germline J gene. The rearrangement links TRBV7-9 to TRBJ1-2; maybe TRBD1 (5 bases). V shed 3 bases and J shed 6 bases, with 5 bases lying between them. Germline V CDR1 and CDR2: SEHNR, FQNEAQ (reference sequence). This CDR3 comprises 11 residues. CDR3 sequence: CASSFRDGYTF. The part of the CDR3 DNA that was read is TGTGCCAGCAGCTTCAGGGATGGC.

This clone was observed at least ten times. The CDR3 end falls 3 residues outside the read, so it is completed with the germline J gene. The chain links TRBV5-6 to TRBJ1-2; weak D call: TRBD1 (6 bases). The V end lost 0 bases, the J end lost 2 bases, and 11 bases lay between the germline ends. Germline V gene lookup returns CDR1 SGHDT and CDR2 YYEEEE. The CDR3 contains 15 residues. This CDR3 is CASSLVGGSNYGYTF. The covered CDR3 bases are TGTGCCAGCAGCTTGGTTGGGGGCAGCAACTATGGC. The full variable domain, in which reference TRBV5-6 and TRBJ1-2 provide the parts outside the CDR3, is DAGVTQSPTHLIKTRGQQVTLRCSPKSGHDTVSWYQQALGQGPQFIFQYYEEEERQRGNFPDRFSGHQFPNYSSELNVNALLLGDSALYLCASSLVGGSNYGYTFGSGTRLTVV.

This clone was found a few times. The sequenced fragment ends 3 residues before the CDR3 boundary, so the rest is inferred from the germline J gene. V gene TRBV30 combines with J gene TRBJ1-2; D perhaps matches TRBD1 (6 bases). The germline CDR1 and CDR2 sequences are GTSNPN and SVGIG (reference sequence). The CDR3 covers 16 residues. The CDR3 region is CAWSGIDRTRTDTYTF. The DNA read from the CDR3 is TGTGCCTGGAGCGGAATTGACAGGACCCGCACAGATACC.

At least ten counts were recorded for this clone. The read terminates 3 residues ahead of where the CDR3 ends, so the germline J gene completes it. The V call is TRBV5-1, the J call TRBJ2-3, with D tentatively TRBD2 (7 bases). Germline V gene data show CDR1 as SGHRS and CDR2 as YFSETQ. The V gene lost 4 bases and the J gene lost 6 bases, with 21 bases spanning the gap. The CDR3 covers 16 residues. The DNA read from the CDR3 is TGCGCCAGCAGCACGGGGGGCGGGGACCGCCGTGATACG. It codes for CASSTGGGDRRDT. The entire CDR3 is CASSTGGGDRRDTQYF.

This clone was found many times. The read terminates 3 residues ahead of where the CDR3 ends, so the germline J gene completes it. The chain links TRBV6-2 or TRBV6-3 to TRBJ2-7; weak D call: TRBD2 (5 bases). Germline CDR1 MNHEY, CDR2 SVGEGT. The ends were cut back, 5 bases at V and 4 bases at J, with 21 bases in the middle. The CDR3 is 16 amino acids. CDR3 bases read: TGTGCCAGCAGTCGTCCCACTTGGAGCGGAGCTTACGAG. As protein: CASSRPTWSGAYE. The entire CDR3 protein reads CASSRPTWSGAYEQYF.

This clone was recorded at least ten times. The CDR3 is cut off 3 residues early in the read; its end comes from the germline J gene. The chain is built from TRBV7-9 and TRBJ1-4, with TRBD1 matching 7 bases. The CDR3 spans 15 residues. V was clipped by 3 bases and J by 7 bases; unmatched bases: 8. Per germline, CDR1 SEHNR and CDR2 FQNEAQ (reference sequence). Incomplete CDR3 DNA: TGTGCCAGCAGCTTTGAAGGGGGCGTTCTTGAAAAA. Its protein product is CASSFEGGVLEK. The complete CDR3 protein is CASSFEGGVLEKLFF.

There are many counts of this clone. The read terminates 3 residues before the CDR3 end, so the remaining end is supplied by the germline J gene. V and J are TRBV7-2 and TRBJ1-1; no clear D. The CDR3 length is 14 residues. CDR1 and CDR2 (germline): SGHTA, FQGNSA. Deletions cut 1 base from V and 2 bases from J, with 8 bases between. CDR3 residues: CASSLGRGNTEAFF. The sequenced part of the CDR3 DNA is TGTGCCAGCAGCTTAGGACGGGGAAACACTGAA.

This clone was detected ten times or more. CDR3 in amino acids: CASSAGGTWIYEQYF. CDR3 DNA (partial): TGTGCCAGCAGCGCCGGGGGGACATGGATCTACGAG. This chain links TRBV5-6 with TRBJ2-7; possibly TRBD2 for D (7 bases). The CDR3 end is not reached by the read, which stops 3 residues before it; the germline J gene fills it in. The CDR3 spans 15 residues. Trimming took 4 bases from V and 3 from J, leaving 17 bases between them. Germline V gives CDR1 SGHDT, CDR2 YYEEEE.

In its sample, this clone was seen many times. The CDR3 end falls 3 residues outside the read, so it is completed with the germline J gene. The chain links TRBV18 to TRBJ2-6; D gene ambiguous. Germline-derived CDR1 and CDR2 are KGHSH and LQKENI. This CDR3 spans 15 amino acids. Trimming pared 1 base from V and 2 bases from J, leaving 6 bases between. The CDR3 here is CASSPLQTGANVLTF. CDR3 DNA (partial): TGTGCCAGCTCACCACTCCAGACTGGGGCCAACGTC. The variable domain in full, completed from reference TRBV18 and TRBJ2-6, reads NAGVMQNPRHLVRRRGQEARLRCSPMKGHSHVYWYRQLPEEGLKFMVYLQKENIIDESGMPKERFSAEFPKEGPSILRIQQVVRGDSAAYFCASSPLQTGANVLTFGAGSRLTVL.

This clone was seen at least ten times. Partial CDR3 DNA: TGTGCCAGTAGTAGCGGGACAGGCAATCAGCCC. Protein: CASSSGTGNQP. The whole CDR3 sequence reads CASSSGTGNQPQHF. This chain connects TRBV19 to TRBJ1-5, with 7 bases identical to TRBD1. The CDR3 extends 3 residues past the end of the read, so its final part is completed from the germline J gene. Germline CDR1 LNHDA, CDR2 SQIVND (reference sequence). After removal of 4 bases from V and 2 bases from J, the junction contained 2 bases not matched to a gene. There are 14 residues in the CDR3.

This clone showed up just a few times. The CDR3 end lies 3 residues beyond the end of the read and is filled in from the germline J gene. This chain links TRBV13 with TRBJ2-5; D not resolved. There are 12 residues in the CDR3. Trimming removed 2 bases from V and 5 bases from J, with 6 bases in between. Germline V lookup: CDR1 PRHDT, CDR2 FYEKMQ (reference sequence). The chain's CDR3 is CASSLQAETQYF. The CDR3 bases that were read are TGTGCCAGCAGCTTACAGGCGGAGACC.

On this clone itself: The CDR3 extends 3 residues past the end of the read, so its final part is completed from the germline J gene. This rearrangement joins TRBV7-9 to TRBJ2-1; weak D call: TRBD2 (6 bases). The CDR3 runs 13 residues. Trimming pared 7 bases from V and 4 bases from J, leaving 11 bases between. Germline V lookup: CDR1 SEHNR, CDR2 FQNEAQ (reference sequence). The CDR3 loop is CASNPSAYNEQFF. The sequenced CDR3 bases are TGTGCCAGCAACCCTAGCGCGTACAATGAG.

This clone was observed at least ten times. The DNA ends 3 residues before the CDR3 does, and the rest of the CDR3 is filled in from the germline J gene. The genes are TRBV6-2 or TRBV6-3 and TRBJ1-1; TRBD1 aligns across 7 bases. V was clipped by 5 bases and J by 0 bases; unmatched bases: 6. Germline assignment: CDR1 MNHEY and CDR2 SVGEGT. This CDR3 has 15 amino acids. CDR3 loop: CASSTTGWMNTEAFF. Incomplete CDR3 DNA: TGTGCCAGCAGTACGACAGGGTGGATGAACACTGAA.

This clone was seen at least ten times. The read ends 3 residues shy of where the CDR3 ends; the end is completed using the germline J gene. The chain has TRBV4-2 and TRBJ2-4; a weak D match, TRBD2 (6 bases). CDR1 is LGHNA, CDR2 YNFKEQ, per germline. The CDR3 contains 16 residues. The V and J ends lost 3 bases and 0 bases respectively, with 12 bases between them. The CDR3 protein is CASSQGRGLAKNIQYF. The sequenced part of the CDR3 DNA is TGTGCCAGCAGCCAGGGACGGGGACTAGCCAAAAACATT.

This clone was picked up a small number of times. The read comes to an end 3 residues before the CDR3 does, leaving the germline J gene to fill in the end. This chain joins TRBV7-2 and TRBJ2-1, with 8 bases that match TRBD2. V lost 5 bases to trimming and J lost 3 bases; unmatched junction nucleotides: 6. CDR1 SGHTA and CDR2 FQGNSA come from the germline V gene. The CDR3 contains 15 residues. The CDR3 bases that were read are TGTGCCAGCAGCCCCTCCGGGACTAGCTACAATGAG. Residues: CASSPSGTSYNE. The CDR3, in full, reads CASSPSGTSYNEQFF. The full variable domain, in which reference TRBV7-2 and TRBJ2-1 provide the parts outside the CDR3, is GAGVSQSPSNKVTEKGKDVELRCDPISGHTALYWYRQSLGQGLEFLIYFQGNSAPDKSGLPSDRFSAERTGGSVSTLTIQRTQQEDSAVYLCASSPSGTSYNEQFFGPGTRLTVL.

This clone appeared many times. The CDR3: CASSQSLLAGGADTQYF. The CDR3 bases that were read are TGTGCCAGCAGTCAATCCCTACTAGCGGGGGGGGCAGATACG. The chain combines TRBV4-2 with TRBJ2-3; 13 bases are shared with TRBD2. The read ends 3 residues shy of where the CDR3 ends; the end is completed using the germline J gene. In germline, CDR1 is LGHNA, CDR2 YNFKEQ. Unmatched junction bases numbered 10, after V lost 6 bases and J lost 4 bases. The CDR3 is 17 amino acids.

Many counts were recorded for this clone. The CDR3 end is not reached by the read, which stops 3 residues before it; the germline J gene fills it in. The rearrangement uses TRBV12-3 or TRBV12-4 and TRBJ2-6; 12 bases are shared with TRBD1. CDR3 length equals 18 residues. Losses at the gene ends were 3 bases for V and 4 bases for J; bases not matched to a gene: 7. The sequenced CDR3 bases are TGTGCCAGCAGTTTCGGGACAGGGGGCGCATCAGGGGCCAACGTC. It encodes CASSFGTGGASGANV. The full CDR3 reads CASSFGTGGASGANVLTF.

As to this clone: The sequence runs out 3 residues before the end of the CDR3; the remainder is reconstructed from the germline J gene. The chain is built from TRBV13 and TRBJ1-3; 11 bases are a match to TRBD1. After removal of 5 bases from V and 9 bases from J, the junction contained 15 bases not matched to a gene. This CDR3 has 17 amino acids. Germline V lookup: CDR1 PRHDT, CDR2 FYEKMQ (reference sequence). The CDR3 sequence: CASSHTTGTGGRVTIYF. The sequenced part of the CDR3 DNA is TGTGCCAGCAGCCATACCACTGGGACAGGGGGACGGGTCACC.

This clone was detected ten times or more. The read terminates 3 residues before the CDR3 end, so the remaining end is supplied by the germline J gene. V is TRBV24-1 and J is TRBJ2-1; 8 positions match TRBD1. Germline V gene data show CDR1 as KGHDR and CDR2 as SFDVKD. The CDR3 loop spans 19 amino acids. V shed 2 bases and J 7 bases; nucleotides not matched to a gene: 18. CDR3 amino acids: CATSDSETGGPGVSNEQFF. The sequenced part of the CDR3 DNA is TGTGCCACCAGTGATTCCGAAACAGGGGGACCTGGTGTTTCGAATGAG.